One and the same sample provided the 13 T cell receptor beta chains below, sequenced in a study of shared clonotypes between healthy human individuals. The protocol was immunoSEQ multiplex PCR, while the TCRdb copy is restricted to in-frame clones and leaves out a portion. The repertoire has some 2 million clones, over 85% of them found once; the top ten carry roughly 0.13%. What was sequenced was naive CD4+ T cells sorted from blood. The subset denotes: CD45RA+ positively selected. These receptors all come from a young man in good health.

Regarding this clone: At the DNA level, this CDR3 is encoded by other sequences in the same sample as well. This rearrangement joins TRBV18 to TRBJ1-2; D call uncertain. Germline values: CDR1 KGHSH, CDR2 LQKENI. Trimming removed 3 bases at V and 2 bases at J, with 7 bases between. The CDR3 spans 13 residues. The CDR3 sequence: CASSPGANYGYTF. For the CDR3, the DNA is TGTGCCAGCTCACCCGGTGCCAACTATGGCTACACCTTC.

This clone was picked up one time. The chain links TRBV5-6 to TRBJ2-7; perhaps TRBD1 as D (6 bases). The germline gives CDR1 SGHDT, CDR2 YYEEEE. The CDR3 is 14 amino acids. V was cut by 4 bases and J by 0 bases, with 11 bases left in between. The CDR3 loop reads CASSPRGSSYEQYF. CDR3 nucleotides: TGTGCCAGCAGCCCCAGGGGAAGCTCCTACGAGCAGTACTTC.

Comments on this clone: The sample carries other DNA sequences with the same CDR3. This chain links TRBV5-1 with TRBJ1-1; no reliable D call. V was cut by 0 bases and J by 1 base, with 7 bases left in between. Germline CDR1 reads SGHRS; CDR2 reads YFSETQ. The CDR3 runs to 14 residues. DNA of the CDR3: TGCGCCAGCAGCTTGGTTGGGCAGAACACTGAAGCTTTCTTT. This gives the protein CASSLVGQNTEAFF.

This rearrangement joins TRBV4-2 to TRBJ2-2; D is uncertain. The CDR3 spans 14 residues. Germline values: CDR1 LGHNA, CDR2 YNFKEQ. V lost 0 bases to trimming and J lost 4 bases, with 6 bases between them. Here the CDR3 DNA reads TGTGCCAGCAGCCAAGATCCGGGCACCGGGGAGCTGTTTTTT. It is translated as CASSQDPGTGELFF.

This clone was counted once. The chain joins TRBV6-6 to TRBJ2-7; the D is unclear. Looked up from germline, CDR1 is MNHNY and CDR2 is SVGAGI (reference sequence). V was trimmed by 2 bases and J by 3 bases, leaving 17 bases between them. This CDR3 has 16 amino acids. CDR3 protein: CASSYKVAGVIYEQYF. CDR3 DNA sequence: TGTGCCAGCAGTTACAAGGTTGCAGGCGTTATCTACGAGCAGTACTTC.

As DNA, the CDR3 is TGTGCCATCAGCGGACAGTTTAGCAATCAGCCCCAGCATTTT. Its protein product is CAISGQFSNQPQHF. The chain couples TRBV10-3 to TRBJ1-5, with D possibly matching TRBD1 (6 bases). Germline CDR1 reads ENHRY; CDR2 reads SYGVKD. Trimming shortened V by 6 bases and J by 0 bases, and 9 bases separated the two germline ends. The CDR3 runs to 14 residues.

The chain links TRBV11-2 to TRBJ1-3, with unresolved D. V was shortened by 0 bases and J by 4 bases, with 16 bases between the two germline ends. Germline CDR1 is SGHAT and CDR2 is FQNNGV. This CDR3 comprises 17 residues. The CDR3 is CASSLDEWRGRGNTIYF. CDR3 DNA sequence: TGTGCCAGCAGCTTAGATGAGTGGCGGGGAAGGGGAAACACCATATATTTT.

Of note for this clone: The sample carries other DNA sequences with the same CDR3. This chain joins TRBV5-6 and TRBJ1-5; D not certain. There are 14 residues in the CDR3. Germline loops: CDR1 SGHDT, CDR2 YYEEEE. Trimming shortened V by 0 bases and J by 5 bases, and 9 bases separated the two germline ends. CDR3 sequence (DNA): TGTGCCAGCAGCTTGGCCGGCCGTTATCAGCCCCAGCATTTT. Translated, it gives CASSLAGRYQPQHF.

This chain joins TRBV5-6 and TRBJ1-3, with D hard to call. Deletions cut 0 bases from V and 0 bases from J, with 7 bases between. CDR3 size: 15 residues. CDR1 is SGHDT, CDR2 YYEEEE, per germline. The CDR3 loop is CASSLGANSGNTIYF. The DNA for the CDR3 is TGTGCCAGCAGCTTGGGGGCCAACTCTGGAAACACCATATATTTT.

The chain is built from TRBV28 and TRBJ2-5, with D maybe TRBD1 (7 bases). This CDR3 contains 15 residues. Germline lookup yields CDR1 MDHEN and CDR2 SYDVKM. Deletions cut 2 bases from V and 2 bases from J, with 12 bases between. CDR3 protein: CASSLGRTGQETQYF. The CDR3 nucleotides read TGTGCCAGCAGTTTAGGGAGGACAGGACAAGAGACCCAGTACTTC. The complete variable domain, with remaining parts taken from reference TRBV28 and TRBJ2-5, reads DVKVTQSSRYLVKRTGEKVFLECVQDMDHENMFWYRQDPGLGLRLIYFSYDVKMKEKGDIPEGYSVSREKKERFSLILESASTNQTSMYLCASSLGRTGQETQYFGPGTRLLVL.

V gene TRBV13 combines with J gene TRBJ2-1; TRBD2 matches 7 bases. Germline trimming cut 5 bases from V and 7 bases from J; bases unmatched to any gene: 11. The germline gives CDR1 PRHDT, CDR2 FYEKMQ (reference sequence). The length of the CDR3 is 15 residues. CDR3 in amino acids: CASSQDADGRNEQFF. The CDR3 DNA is TGTGCCAGCAGCCAGGACGCCGACGGGAGGAATGAGCAGTTCTTC. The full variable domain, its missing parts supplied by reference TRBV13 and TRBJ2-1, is AAGVIQSPRHLIKEKRETATLKCYPIPRHDTVYWYQQGPGQDPQFLISFYEKMQSDKGSIPDRFSAQQFSDYHSELNMSSLELGDSALYFCASSQDADGRNEQFFGPGTRLTVL.

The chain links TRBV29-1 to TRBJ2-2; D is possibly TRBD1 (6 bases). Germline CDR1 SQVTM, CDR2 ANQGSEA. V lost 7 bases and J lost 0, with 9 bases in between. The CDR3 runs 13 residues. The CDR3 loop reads CSGQVTNTGELFF. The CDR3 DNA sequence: TGCAGCGGACAGGTTACGAACACCGGGGAGCTGTTTTTT.

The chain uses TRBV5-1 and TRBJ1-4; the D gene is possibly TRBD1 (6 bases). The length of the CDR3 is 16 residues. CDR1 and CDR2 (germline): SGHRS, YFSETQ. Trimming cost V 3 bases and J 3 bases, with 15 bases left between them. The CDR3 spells CASSYLGHSSNEKLFF. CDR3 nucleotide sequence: TGCGCCAGCAGCTACCTGGGACACTCCTCTAATGAAAAACTGTTTTTT.